The present T cell receptor beta chain was sequenced within a study of CD8 T cells in Susac syndrome. The study used treatment-naive patients who had stable or active relapsing-remitting disease as multiple sclerosis controls. TEMRA cells were enriched by FACS, and CD4+ and CD8+ T cells were negatively isolated. An amount of RNA that ranged from roughly 0.45 to 1 ug was reverse transcribed with random hexamers. Amplification of TCR beta CDR3 used immunoSEQ multiplex PCR across 54 Vbeta and 13 Jbeta. TCRdb reprocessed the immunoSEQ multiplex PCR reads via MiXCR and lists one record per CDR3 protein. The sample includes 150,000 to 200,000 distinct CDR3 sequences, approximately 94% seen only once; the top ten take roughly 0.1%. This CDR3 spans 14 amino acids. Germline CDR1 is KGHSH and CDR2 is LQKENI. Trimming left V 2 bases short and J 9 bases short, with 14 bases between.

Sequences were obtained from CD4+ T cells from PBMCs. The chain is built from TRBV18 and TRBJ2-4; no clear D gene. The sequence was obtained from a human donor with multiple sclerosis. CDR3 region: CASSPDDLLGIQYF. In nucleotides, the CDR3 is TGTGCCAGCTCACCAGATGATCTTCTTGGCATTCAGTACTTC.